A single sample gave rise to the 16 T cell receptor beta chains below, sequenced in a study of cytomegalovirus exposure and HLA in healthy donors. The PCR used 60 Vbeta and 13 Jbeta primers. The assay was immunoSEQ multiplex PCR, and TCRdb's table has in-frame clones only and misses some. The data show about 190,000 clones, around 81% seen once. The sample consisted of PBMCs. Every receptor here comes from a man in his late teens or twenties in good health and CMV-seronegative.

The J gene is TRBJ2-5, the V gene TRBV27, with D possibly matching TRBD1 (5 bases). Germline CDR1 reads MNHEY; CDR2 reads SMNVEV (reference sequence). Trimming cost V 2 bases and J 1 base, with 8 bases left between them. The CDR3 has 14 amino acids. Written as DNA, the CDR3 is TGTGCCAGCAGTTTACTAGGGGCCCAAGAGACCCAGTACTTC. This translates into CASSLLGAQETQYF.

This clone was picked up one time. CDR3 sequence: CASSLGTSGGLNQETQYF. The CDR3 DNA reads TGTGCCAGCAGCTTGGGGACTAGCGGGGGCCTCAACCAAGAGACCCAGTACTTC. The chain links TRBV5-4 to TRBJ2-5, with TRBD2 matching over 13 bases. J gave up 0 bases and V 0 bases, and 5 bases lay outside the gene matches. The CDR3 is made up of 18 amino acids. The germline gives CDR1 SGHNT, CDR2 YYREEE (reference sequence).

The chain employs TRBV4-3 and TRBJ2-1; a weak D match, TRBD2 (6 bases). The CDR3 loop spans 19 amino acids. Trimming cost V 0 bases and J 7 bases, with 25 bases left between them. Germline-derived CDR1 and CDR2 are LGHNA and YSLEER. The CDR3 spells CASSQDFWVSPSRENEQFF. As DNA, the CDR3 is TGCGCCAGCAGCCAAGATTTTTGGGTGAGCCCCTCTCGGGAGAATGAGCAGTTCTTC.

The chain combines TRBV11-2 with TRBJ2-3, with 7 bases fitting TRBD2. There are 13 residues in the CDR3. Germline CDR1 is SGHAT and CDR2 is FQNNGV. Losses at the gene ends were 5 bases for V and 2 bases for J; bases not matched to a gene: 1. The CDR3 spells CASSRDYTDTQYF. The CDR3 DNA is TGTGCCAGCAGCCGGGACTACACAGATACGCAGTATTTT.

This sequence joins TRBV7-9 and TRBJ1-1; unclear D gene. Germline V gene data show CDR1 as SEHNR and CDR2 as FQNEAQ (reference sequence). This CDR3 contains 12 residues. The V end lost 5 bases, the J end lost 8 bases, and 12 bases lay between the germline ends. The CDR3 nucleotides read TGTGCCAGCAGCACTCACCGAGGCGAAGCTTTCTTT. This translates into CASSTHRGEAFF.

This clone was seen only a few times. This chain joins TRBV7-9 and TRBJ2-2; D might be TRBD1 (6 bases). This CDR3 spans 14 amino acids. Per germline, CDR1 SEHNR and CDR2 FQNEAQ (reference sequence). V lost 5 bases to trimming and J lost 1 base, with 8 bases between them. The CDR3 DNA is TGTGCCAGCAGCAGGACAGTGAACACCGGGGAGCTGTTTTTT. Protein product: CASSRTVNTGELFF.

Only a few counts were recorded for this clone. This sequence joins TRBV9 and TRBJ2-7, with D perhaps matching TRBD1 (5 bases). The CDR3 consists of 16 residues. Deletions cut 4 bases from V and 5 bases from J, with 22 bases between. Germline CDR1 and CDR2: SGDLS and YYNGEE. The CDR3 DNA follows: TGTGCCAGCAGCAGAGAGCGTAGTTGGGGCACGGACGAGCAGTACTTC. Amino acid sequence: CASSRERSWGTDEQYF.

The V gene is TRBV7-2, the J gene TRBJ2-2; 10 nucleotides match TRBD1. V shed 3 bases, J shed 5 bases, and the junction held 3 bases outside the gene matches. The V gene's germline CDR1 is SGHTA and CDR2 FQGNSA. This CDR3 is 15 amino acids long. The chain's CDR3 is CASSLRQGATGELFF. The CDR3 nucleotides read TGTGCCAGCAGCTTGAGACAGGGGGCTACCGGGGAGCTGTTTTTT.

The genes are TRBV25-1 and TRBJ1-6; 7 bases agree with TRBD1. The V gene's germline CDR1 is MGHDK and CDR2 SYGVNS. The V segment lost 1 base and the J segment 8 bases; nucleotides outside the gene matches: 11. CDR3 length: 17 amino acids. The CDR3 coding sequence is TGTGCCAGCAGTGAATTCTCGACGGTAACAGGGGATTCACCCCTCCACTTT. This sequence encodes CASSEFSTVTGDSPLHF.

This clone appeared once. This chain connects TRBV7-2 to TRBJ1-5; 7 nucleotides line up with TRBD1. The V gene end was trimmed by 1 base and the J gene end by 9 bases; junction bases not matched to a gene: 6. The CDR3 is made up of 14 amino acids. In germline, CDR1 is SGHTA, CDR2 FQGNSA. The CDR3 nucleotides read TGTGCCAGCAGCTTAGAGCACAGGGGCGGGCCCCAGCATTTT. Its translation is CASSLEHRGGPQHF.

The CDR3 is CASSGGQPRGNQPQHF. The CDR3, as DNA: TGTGCCAGCAGTGGCGGGCAGCCTCGGGGGAATCAGCCCCAGCATTTT. The chain has TRBV2 and TRBJ1-5, with D possibly TRBD1 on 5 matching bases. CDR3 length: 16 residues. The germline V gene encodes CDR1 SNHLY and CDR2 FYNNEI. V lost 4 bases and J 4 bases, leaving 17 bases between the germline ends.

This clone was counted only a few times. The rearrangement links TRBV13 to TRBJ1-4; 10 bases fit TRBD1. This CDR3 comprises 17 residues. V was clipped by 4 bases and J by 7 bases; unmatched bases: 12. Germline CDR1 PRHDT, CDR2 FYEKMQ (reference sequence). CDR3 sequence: CASSSDRGTGGSEKLFF. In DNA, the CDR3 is TGTGCCAGCAGCTCGGACAGGGGGACGGGGGGGAGTGAAAAACTGTTTTTT.

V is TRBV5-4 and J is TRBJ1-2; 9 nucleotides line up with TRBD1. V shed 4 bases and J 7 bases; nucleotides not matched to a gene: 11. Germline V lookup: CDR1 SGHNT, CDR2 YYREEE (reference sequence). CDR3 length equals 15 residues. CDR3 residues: CASSLKSGTGSGYTF. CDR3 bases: TGTGCCAGCAGCCTAAAGTCCGGGACAGGGTCTGGCTACACCTTC.

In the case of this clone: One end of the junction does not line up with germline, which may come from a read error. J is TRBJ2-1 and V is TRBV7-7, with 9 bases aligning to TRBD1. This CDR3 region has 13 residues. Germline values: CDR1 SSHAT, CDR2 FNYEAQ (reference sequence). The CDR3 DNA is TGTGCTAGCAGCAAAGACAGGGGGAATGAGCAGTTCTTC. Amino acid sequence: CASSKDRGNEQFF.

The CDR3 spells CAISGTGGNEKLFF. The DNA for the CDR3 is TGTGCCATCAGTGGGACAGGGGGTAATGAAAAACTGTTTTTT. The V call is TRBV10-3, the J call TRBJ1-4; 10 positions match TRBD1. Trimming took 4 bases from V and 4 from J; bases not matched to a gene: 0. Per the germline V gene, CDR1 is ENHRY and CDR2 is SYGVKD. The CDR3 totals 14 residues.

The CDR3 spells CASSPGGTRGEQYF. The CDR3 nucleotides are TGTGCCAGCAGCCCGGGGGGGACACGGGGCGAGCAGTACTTC. The rearrangement links TRBV7-2 to TRBJ2-7; 8 bases agree with TRBD2. Germline V lookup: CDR1 SGHTA, CDR2 FQGNSA. The CDR3 contains 14 residues. The trim removed 5 bases at V and 6 bases at J, leaving 9 bases unmatched.